The subject of this entry is one TCR beta chain. The source of the sample is a study of cytomegalovirus exposure and HLA in healthy donors. The PCR employed 60 Vbeta primers together with 13 Jbeta primers. Libraries were prepared by immunoSEQ multiplex PCR; TCRdb keeps only in-frame clonotypes and omits some of them. The sample yields 150,000 or so clones, around 83% seen once. The CDR3 sequence is 16 residues long. V dropped 0 bases and J dropped 0 bases, with 10 bases sitting between them. The V gene's germline CDR1 is SGDLS and CDR2 YYNGEE. This rearrangement joins TRBV9 to TRBJ2-1; perhaps TRBD2 as D (6 bases). The sequenced sample consisted of PBMCs. The clonotype originates from a male donor in good health and CMV-seropositive. CDR3 sequence: CASSVEGRRSYNEQFF. The CDR3 DNA reads as TGTGCCAGCAGCGTAGAAGGGAGGCGCTCCTACAATGAGCAGTTCTTC.